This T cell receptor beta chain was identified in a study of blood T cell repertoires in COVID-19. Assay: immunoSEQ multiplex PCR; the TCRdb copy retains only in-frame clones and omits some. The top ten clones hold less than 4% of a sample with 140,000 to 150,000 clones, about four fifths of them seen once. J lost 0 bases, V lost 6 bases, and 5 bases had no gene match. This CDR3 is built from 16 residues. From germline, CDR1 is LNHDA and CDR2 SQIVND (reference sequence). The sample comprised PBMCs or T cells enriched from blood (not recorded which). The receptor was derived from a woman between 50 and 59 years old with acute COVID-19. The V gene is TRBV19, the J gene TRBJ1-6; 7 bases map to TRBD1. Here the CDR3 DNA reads TGTGCCAGTAGCCTACAGGGGAGCTCCTATAATTCACCCCTCCACTTT. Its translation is CASSLQGSSYNSPLHF.